The sequence of this TCR beta chain was determined in a study of OX40 agonist ivuxolimab in advanced cancers. The table came from immunoSEQ multiplex PCR; TCRdb's copy has only in-frame clones and leaves some out. The sample holds more than 70,000 clones, approximately 90% seen once. Per germline, CDR1 SGDLS and CDR2 YYNGEE. V was trimmed by 4 bases and J by 7 bases, leaving 17 bases between them. The CDR3 consists of 15 residues. Study results and limitations: Certain nonresponding patients likewise had low normalized T-cell clonal expansion. The 0.1-3.0 mg/kg partial responders had among the lowest clonal expansion.

As to this clone: The antigen is not known.

Sequencing was performed on CD4+ or CD8+ T cells sorted from blood, taken in a trial of the OX40 agonist ivuxolimab. This rearrangement joins TRBV9 to TRBJ2-2; TRBD1 or TRBD2 may be the D gene (7 bases each). This TCR was recovered from an adult with an advanced solid tumor such as melanoma, head and neck, liver or kidney cancer. DNA of the CDR3: TGTGCCAGCAGCCCGATGGGAGGGGGCCACGGGGAGCTGTTTTTT. As protein: CASSPMGGGHGELFF.